This section outlines one T cell receptor (beta chain) sequence together with its context. The antigen it binds to is not known. An end of the junction does not agree with germline; a read error may underlie this. This entry belongs to a study of tumor-infiltrating lymphocytes in primary liver carcinoma (dated by TCRdb to between 2016 and 2019). A note on the overall study: Four to six patients with histopathologically diagnosed primary liver carcinoma underwent surgical resection in China between November 2015 and 2016. Of the five patients (three men and two women, aged 30 to 69 years), four had hepatocellular carcinoma and one had combined HCC and intrahepatic cholangiocarcinoma. Tumors of the five patients were stage T1-T3 N0M0 with maximum diameters of 4.2 to 10 cm. Samples yielded roughly 3.65 to 7.5 million productive TCRbeta reads; read depth did not differ significantly between tissue types. The study combined TCRbeta repertoire sequencing, expression microarrays and whole-exome sequencing across five regions of each liver tumor, with adjacent normal tissue and blood. TCRbeta repertoire sequencing covered 35 specimens from 5 patients: approximately 25 tumor regions, 5 adjacent noncancerous liver tissues and 5 peripheral blood samples. Technical replicate repertoires showed high reproducibility, with mean shared-clone rates around 0.9 and correlation coefficients above 0.98.

Using a constant-region primer and ProtoScript II reverse transcriptase, TCRbeta-specific cDNA was reverse-transcribed from about 460 ng total RNA. The TCRbeta libraries were prepared through three rounds of nested multiplex PCR following a slightly modified ARM-PCR procedure. Each of the first two PCR rounds ran for about 11 cycles using multiplex TRBV1-TRBV30 forward primers together with a Cbeta reverse primer. Sample barcodes and Illumina adapters were added in a final 25-cycle PCR using Deep VentR polymerase. Before sequencing, amplicons between 200 and 500 bp were purified from gel using a QIAquick gel extraction kit. An Illumina HiSeq 2500 was used to sequence the TCRbeta amplicons with 250-bp paired-end reads. Concerning the study's data processing: Quality trimming of reads was performed with Trimmomatic v0.33, and paired reads were merged with FLASH v1.2.11 so that full CDR3 sequences could be recovered. V, D and J germline segments were assigned to the rearranged TCRbeta sequences using MiGEC v1.2.1b. VDJtools v1.0.0 computed clonotype statistics and Shannon-Wiener diversity indices. Except for diversity analysis, only each sample's 250 most abundant clonotypes were used in subsequent analyses to reduce sampling bias. The raw public reads went through TCRdb reprocessing: fastp at Q25, MiXCR clone calling, in-frame beta chains kept. Here each entry gathers all rows of one CDR3 protein and keeps the most common genes and DNA. The V and J calls were not made by the authors but by TCRdb's processing. For this sample the table gives 180,000 or so distinct CDR3 sequences, of which around 60% were detected only once. The ten largest clones represent approximately 70% of the sample.

Via the germline V gene, CDR1 is SQVTM and CDR2 ANQGSEA. The CDR3 measures 11 amino acids from cysteine to phenylalanine. The CDR3 DNA has 33 bases and is translated from base 1. Results the study describes overall, beyond this receptor: Bulk unsorted samples precluded comparing CD4+ and CD8+ T cell repertoires. A significantly larger repertoire fraction was made up by the top 250 clones in tumors than in blood (p = 0.039). The study included only five patients, and the authors note findings should be validated in a larger study. Consistent with antigen-driven expansion, pairs of tumor regions showed higher repertoire overlap (mean about 35%) than either tumor-adjacent pairs (approximately 17%) or tumor-blood pairs (roughly 14%). Only the TCR beta chain was sequenced, which likely underestimates true repertoire diversity because unpaired alpha chains were not captured.

RNA from unsorted whole blood was extracted with TRIzol reagent, and germline DNA was obtained with the DNeasy Blood & Tissue kit. At the time of sampling, the patients had chronic HBV infection and had not received any treatment. Around 4 milliliters of peripheral blood were collected into K2EDTA tubes before surgery. The receptor's source is a man between 40 and 49 years old with primary liver carcinoma and hepatitis B virus infection. Recombination joined TRBV29-1 with TRBJ2-7; TRBD1 is a possible D gene, resting on 6 matching bases. The source material was peripheral blood. CDR3 sequence: CGVIQGQEQYF. The nucleotide sequence reads TGCGGCGTTATACAGGGTCAGGAGCAGTACTTC.